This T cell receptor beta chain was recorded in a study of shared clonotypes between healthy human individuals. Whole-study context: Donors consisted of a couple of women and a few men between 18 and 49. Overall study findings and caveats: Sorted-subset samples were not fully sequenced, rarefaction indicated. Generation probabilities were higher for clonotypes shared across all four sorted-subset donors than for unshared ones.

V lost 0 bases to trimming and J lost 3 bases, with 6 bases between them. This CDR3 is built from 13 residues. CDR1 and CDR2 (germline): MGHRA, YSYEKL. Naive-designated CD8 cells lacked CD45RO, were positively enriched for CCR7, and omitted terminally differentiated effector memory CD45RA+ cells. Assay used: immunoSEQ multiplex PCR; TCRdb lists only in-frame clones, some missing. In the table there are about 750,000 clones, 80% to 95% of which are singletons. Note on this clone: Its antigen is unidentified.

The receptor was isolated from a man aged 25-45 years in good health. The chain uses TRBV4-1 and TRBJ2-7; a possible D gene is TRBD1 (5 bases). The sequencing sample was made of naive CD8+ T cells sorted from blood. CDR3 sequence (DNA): TGCGCCAGCAGCCAAGAGGACAACTACGAGCAGTACTTC. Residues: CASSQEDNYEQYF.